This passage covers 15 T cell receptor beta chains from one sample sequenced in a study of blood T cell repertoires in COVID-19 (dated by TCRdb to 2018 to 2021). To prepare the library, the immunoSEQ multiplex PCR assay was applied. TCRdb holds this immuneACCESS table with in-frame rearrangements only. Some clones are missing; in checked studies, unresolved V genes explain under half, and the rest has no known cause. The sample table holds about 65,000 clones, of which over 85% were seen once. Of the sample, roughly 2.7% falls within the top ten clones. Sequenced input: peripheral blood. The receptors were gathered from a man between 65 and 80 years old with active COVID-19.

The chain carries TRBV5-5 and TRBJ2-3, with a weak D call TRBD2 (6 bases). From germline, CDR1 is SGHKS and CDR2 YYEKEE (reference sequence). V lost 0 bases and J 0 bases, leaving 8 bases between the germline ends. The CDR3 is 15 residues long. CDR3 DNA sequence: TGTGCCAGCAGCTTGGACGGGACTAGCACAGATACGCAGTATTTT. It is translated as CASSLDGTSTDTQYF.

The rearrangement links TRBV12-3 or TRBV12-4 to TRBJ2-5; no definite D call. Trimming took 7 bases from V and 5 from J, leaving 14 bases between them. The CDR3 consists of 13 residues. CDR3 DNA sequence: TGTGCCAGCACCGAAGGCGCGGTGGAGACCCAGTACTTC. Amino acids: CASTEGAVETQYF.

The CDR3 sequence is CASSIGGTAYSNQPQHF. The CDR3 DNA follows: TGTGCCAGTAGTATAGGGGGGACAGCATATAGCAATCAGCCCCAGCATTTT. This sequence joins TRBV19 and TRBJ1-5, with 7 bases lining up with TRBD1. Germline loops: CDR1 LNHDA, CDR2 SQIVND (reference sequence). Germline trimming cut 1 base from V and 0 bases from J; bases unmatched to any gene: 6. The CDR3 loop spans 17 amino acids.

Here the CDR3 DNA reads TGTGCCAGCAGTGGACTAGCGGGGGTCTCCACCGGGGAGCTGTTTTTT. This gives the protein CASSGLAGVSTGELFF. This chain links TRBV6-1 with TRBJ2-2, with 12 bases aligning to TRBD2. Germline CDR1 MNHNS, CDR2 SASEGT. The CDR3 loop spans 16 amino acids. The V and J ends lost 4 bases and 4 bases, in that order; junction bases with no gene match: 4.

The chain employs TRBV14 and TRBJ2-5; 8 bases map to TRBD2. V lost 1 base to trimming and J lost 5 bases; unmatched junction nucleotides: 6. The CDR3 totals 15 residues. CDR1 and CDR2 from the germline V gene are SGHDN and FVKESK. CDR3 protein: CASSQGRGGMETQYF. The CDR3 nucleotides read TGTGCCAGCAGCCAAGGACGGGGGGGTATGGAGACCCAGTACTTC.

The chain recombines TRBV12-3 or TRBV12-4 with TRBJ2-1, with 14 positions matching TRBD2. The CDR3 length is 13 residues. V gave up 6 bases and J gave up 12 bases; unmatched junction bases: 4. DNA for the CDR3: TGTGCCAGCAGCCCCGGACTAGCGGGGGGGCAGTTCTTC. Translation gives CASSPGLAGGQFF.

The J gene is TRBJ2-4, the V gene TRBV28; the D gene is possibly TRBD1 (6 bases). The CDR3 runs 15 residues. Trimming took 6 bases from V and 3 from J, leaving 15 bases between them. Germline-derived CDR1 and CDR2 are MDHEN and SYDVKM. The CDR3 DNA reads TGTGCCAGCAGACCTAGCATAGGGGGCAAAAACATTCAGTACTTC. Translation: CASRPSIGGKNIQYF.

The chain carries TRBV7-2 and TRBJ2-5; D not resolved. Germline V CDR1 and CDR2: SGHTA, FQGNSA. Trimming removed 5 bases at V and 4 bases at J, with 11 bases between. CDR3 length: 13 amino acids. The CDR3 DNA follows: TGTGCCAGCAGCAAGAGGAGTATAGAGACCCAGTACTTC. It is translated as CASSKRSIETQYF.

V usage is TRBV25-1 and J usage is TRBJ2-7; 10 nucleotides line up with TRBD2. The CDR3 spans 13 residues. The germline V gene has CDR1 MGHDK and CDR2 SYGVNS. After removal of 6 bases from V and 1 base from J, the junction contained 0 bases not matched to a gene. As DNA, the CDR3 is TGTGCCAGCAGACTAGCGGGGTCCTACGAGCAGTACTTC. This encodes CASRLAGSYEQYF.

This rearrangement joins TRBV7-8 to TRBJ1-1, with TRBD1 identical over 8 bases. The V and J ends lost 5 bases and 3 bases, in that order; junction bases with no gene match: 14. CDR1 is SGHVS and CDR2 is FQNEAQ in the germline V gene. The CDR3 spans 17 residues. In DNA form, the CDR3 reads TGTGCCAGCAGCCTAACCGGGACAGGCCGCGGTGACACTGAAGCTTTCTTT. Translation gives CASSLTGTGRGDTEAFF.

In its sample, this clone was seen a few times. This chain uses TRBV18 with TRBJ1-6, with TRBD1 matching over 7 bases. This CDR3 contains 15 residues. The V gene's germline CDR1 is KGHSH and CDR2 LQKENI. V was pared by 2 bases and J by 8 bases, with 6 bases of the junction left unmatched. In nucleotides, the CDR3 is TGTGCCAGCTCACCATCAGGGGGTAACGATTCACCCCTCCACTTT. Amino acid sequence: CASSPSGGNDSPLHF.

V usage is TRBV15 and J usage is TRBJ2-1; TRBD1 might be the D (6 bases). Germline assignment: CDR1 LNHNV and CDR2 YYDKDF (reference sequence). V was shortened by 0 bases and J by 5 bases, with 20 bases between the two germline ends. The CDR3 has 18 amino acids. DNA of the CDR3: TGTGCCACCAGCAGAGATCGCTGGGACAACTCAATTGACAATGAGCAGTTCTTC. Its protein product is CATSRDRWDNSIDNEQFF.

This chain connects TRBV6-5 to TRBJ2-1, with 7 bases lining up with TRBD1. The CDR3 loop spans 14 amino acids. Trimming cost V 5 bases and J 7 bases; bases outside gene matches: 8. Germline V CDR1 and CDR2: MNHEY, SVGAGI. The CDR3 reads CASSTTYRGNEQFF. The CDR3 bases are TGTGCCAGCAGTACAACATACAGGGGTAATGAGCAGTTCTTC.

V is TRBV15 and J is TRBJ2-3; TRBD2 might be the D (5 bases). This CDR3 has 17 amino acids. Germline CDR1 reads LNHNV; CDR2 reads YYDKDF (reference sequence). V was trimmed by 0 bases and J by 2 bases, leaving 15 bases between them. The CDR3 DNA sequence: TGTGCCACCAGCAGAGATCCCTTCTCCGGGGACACAGATACGCAGTATTTT. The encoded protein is CATSRDPFSGDTDTQYF.

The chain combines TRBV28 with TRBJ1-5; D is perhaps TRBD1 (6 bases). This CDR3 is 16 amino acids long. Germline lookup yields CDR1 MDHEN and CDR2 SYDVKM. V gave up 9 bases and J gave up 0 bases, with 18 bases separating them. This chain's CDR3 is CASGRLGQYSNQPQHF. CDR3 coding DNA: TGTGCCAGTGGCCGACTCGGACAGTATAGCAATCAGCCCCAGCATTTT.